Listed below are T cell receptor beta chains from one sample, sequenced in a study of Graves' ophthalmopathy and Graves' hyperthyroidism. TCRdb reprocessed the multiplex PCR reads with MiXCR, giving one entry per CDR3 protein. The sample lists around 340,000 distinct CDR3 sequences, roughly 15% occurring once. Sequencing was carried out using peripheral blood. The origin of the receptors is an adult man with Graves' ophthalmopathy. Each CDR3 is given with its conserved first and last residue. A D gene is named only where the DNA matches it firmly. Size tells how often a clone was seen (once, few, many) or the class of an expanded clone, and some rows leave it out.

>TRBJ2-7|TRBV4-3|many|.
CASSQATGAWEQYF
TGCGCCAGCAGCCAAGCGACGGGAGCTTGGGAGCAGTACTTC
>TRBJ2-7|TRBV20-1|many|TRBD2
CSARGLAGLYEQYF
TGCAGTGCTAGGGGACTAGCGGGACTCTACGAGCAGTACTTC
>TRBJ1-6|TRBV19|many|.
CASSMRTENSPLHF
TGTGCCAGTAGTATGCGGACAGAAAATTCACCCCTCCACTTT
>TRBJ2-5|TRBV20-1|many|TRBD1
CSARGTDQETQYF
TGCAGTGCTAGGGGGACAGATCAAGAGACCCAGTACTTC
>TRBJ1-5|TRBV20-1|.|.
CSARAAYSNQPQHF
TGCAGTGCTAGAGCGGCATATAGCAATCAGCCCCAGCATTTT
>TRBJ2-5|TRBV6-2/TRBV6-3|many|.
CASSYSYPAETQYF
TGTGCCAGCAGTTACTCTTACCCAGCCGAGACCCAGTACTTC
>TRBJ2-5|TRBV7-2|many|TRBD2
CASSPTGSGGQETQYF
TGTGCCAGCAGCCCTACTGGTAGCGGGGGCCAAGAGACCCAGTACTTC
>TRBJ2-3|TRBV28|few|TRBD1
CASSKGTGGTDTQYF
TGTGCCAGCAGTAAAGGGACAGGGGGAACAGATACGCAGTATTTT
>TRBJ1-1|TRBV6-1|many|.
CASKQTSQNTEAFF
TGTGCCAGCAAACAAACCAGCCAGAACACTGAAGCTTTCTTT
>TRBJ2-2|TRBV7-2|many|TRBD1
CASSGDRNTGELFF
TGTGCCAGCAGCGGGGACAGAAACACCGGGGAGCTGTTTTTT
>TRBJ1-3|TRBV12-3/TRBV12-4|few|.
CASSFQASAGNTIYF
TGTGCCAGCAGTTTTCAGGCGAGCGCTGGAAACACCATATATTTT
>TRBJ1-2|TRBV6-5|many|.
CASSSNYGYGYTF
TGTGCCAGCAGTTCGAACTACGGATATGGCTACACCTTC
>TRBJ2-5|TRBV7-8|.|.
CASSLLGFDGTQYF
TGTGCCAGCAGCTTACTTGGCTTTGATGGGACCCAGTACTTC
>TRBJ1-3|TRBV10-3|many|.
CAIRGGPQSSGNTIYF
TGTGCCATCAGGGGAGGGCCTCAGAGCTCTGGAAACACCATATATTTT
>TRBJ2-7|TRBV7-2|many|.
CASNPGTHYEQYF
TGTGCCAGCAACCCGGGGACACACTACGAGCAGTACTTC
>TRBJ1-3|TRBV5-1|.|TRBD1
CASSYGQGNTISF
TGCGCCAGCAGCTATGGACAGGGCAACACCATATCTTTT
>TRBJ1-1|TRBV7-2|many|.
CASSLNTGFGGEAFF
TGTGCCAGCAGCTTAAACACAGGCTTCGGTGGTGAAGCTTTCTTT
>TRBJ1-2|TRBV6-5|many|.
CASSSTGTNYGYTF
TGTGCCAGCAGTTCAACCGGGACTAACTATGGCTACACCTTC
>TRBJ2-4|TRBV6-1|.|TRBD2
CASRTLPPTSGRIQYF
TGTGCCAGCAGAACCCTTCCCCCGACTAGCGGGAGGATTCAGTACTTC
>TRBJ1-1|TRBV6-1|many|TRBD1
CASSVDRGITEAFF
TGTGCCAGCAGTGTTGACAGGGGGATCACTGAAGCTTTCTTT
>TRBJ2-7|TRBV2|many|.
CASSDRIGWREQYF
TGTGCCAGCAGCGATCGGATAGGGTGGCGCGAGCAGTACTTC
>TRBJ1-2|TRBV6-2/TRBV6-3|many|.
CASSRTTGQGYGYTF
TGTGCCAGCAGTCGAACTACCGGGCAGGGCTATGGCTACACCTTC
>TRBJ1-2|TRBV6-5|many|.
CASTGGYDGYTF
TGTGCCAGCACCGGGGGATATGATGGCTACACCTTC
>TRBJ2-7|TRBV6-1|many|TRBD1
CASSAGQGTYEQYF
TGTGCCAGCAGTGCCGGACAGGGTACCTACGAGCAGTACTTC
>TRBJ1-2|TRBV6-5|many|.
CASKEDGNYGYTF
TGTGCCAGTAAAGAGGACGGGAACTATGGCTACACCTTC
>TRBJ1-6|TRBV12-3/TRBV12-4|many|.
CASRLGTSTSPLHF
TGTGCCAGCAGGCTCGGGACCTCAACCTCACCCCTCCACTTT
>TRBJ1-2|TRBV5-1|many|TRBD1
CASSSSGQGLYGYTF
TGCGCCAGCAGCTCCTCCGGACAGGGGCTTTATGGCTACACCTTC
>TRBJ1-1|TRBV10-3|many|.
CAISEKGGTEAFF
TGTGCCATCAGTGAGAAAGGGGGCACTGAAGCTTTCTTT
>TRBJ1-2|TRBV6-1|.|.
CASSDETGWSNYGYTF
TGTGCCAGCAGTGACGAAACAGGGTGGAGTAACTATGGCTACACCTTC
>TRBJ1-1|TRBV4-1|many|.
CASSHLDSTEAFF
TGCGCCAGCAGCCACTTAGACAGCACTGAAGCTTTCTTT
>TRBJ1-1|TRBV29-1|many|.
CSSRGGTPVSPSAFF
TGCAGCTCGAGGGGAGGAACACCCGTCAGCCCATCGGCTTTCTTT
>TRBJ2-5|TRBV5-1|many|.
CASSVGGGNQETQYF
TGCGCCAGCAGCGTGGGGGGCGGGAATCAAGAGACCCAGTACTTC
>TRBJ1-2|TRBV5-1|.|TRBD1
CASSRQGASGYIF
TGCGCCAGCAGCCGACAGGGGGCGAGCGGCTACATCTTC
>TRBJ1-1|TRBV29-1|many|.
CSVEVPLMNTEAFF
TGCAGCGTTGAAGTACCTTTAATGAACACTGAAGCTTTCTTT
>TRBJ1-1|TRBV2|many|.
CASSEEAGSTEAFF
TGTGCCAGCAGTGAGGAGGCGGGGAGCACTGAAGCTTTCTTT
>TRBJ1-1|TRBV30|once|TRBD1
CAWHKLLTGITEAFF
TGTGCCTGGCACAAATTACTGACAGGGATCACTGAAGCTTTCTTT
>TRBJ1-6|TRBV6-1|.|TRBD1
CASRGTAYNSPLHF
TGTGCCAGCAGGGGGACAGCCTATAATTCACCCCTCCACTTT
>TRBJ1-1|TRBV20-1|many|.
CSARDHGRPRNTEAFF
TGCAGTGCTAGAGATCATGGGAGGCCGAGGAACACTGAAGCTTTCTTT
>TRBJ1-2|TRBV29-1|many|.
CSVGVPSYGYTF
TGCAGCGTTGGTGTACCTAGCTATGGCTACACCTTC
>TRBJ2-7|TRBV6-1|many|TRBD1
CASSEETGGWYEQYF
TGTGCCAGCAGTGAAGAGACAGGGGGCTGGTACGAGCAGTACTTC
>TRBJ1-2|TRBV6-5|.|.
CASSYSGGNYGYTF
TGTGCCAGCAGTTACTCTGGGGGGAACTATGGCTACACCTTC
>TRBJ2-5|TRBV6-1|many|TRBD1
CASSAGTGLRSIQYF
TGTGCCAGCAGCGCCGGGACAGGGCTACGATCAATTCAGTACTTC
>TRBJ2-5|TRBV6-1|many|.
CASSRLGGETQYF
TGTGCCAGCAGCCGGCTCGGAGGAGAGACCCAGTACTTC
>TRBJ1-2|TRBV28|few|.
CASSLLVRYNYGYIF
TGTGCCAGCAGTCTTTTAGTCCGGTATAACTATGGCTACATCTTC
>TRBJ2-5|TRBV20-1|many|.
CSAAREQETQYF
TGCAGTGCTGCTAGAGAACAAGAGACCCAGTACTTC
>TRBJ2-7|TRBV10-3|many|.
CAISGRQGGIEQYF
TGTGCCATCAGTGGAAGACAGGGAGGGATCGAGCAGTACTTC
>TRBJ1-6|TRBV30|many|.
CAWSLSVNSPLHF
TGTGCCTGGAGTTTGTCAGTAAATTCACCCCTCCACTTT
>TRBJ2-7|TRBV9|many|.
CASTRAGVSSYEQYF
TGTGCCAGCACCAGGGCGGGCGTGAGCTCCTACGAGCAGTACTTC
>TRBJ1-2|TRBV6-5|many|TRBD1
CASSYLGTAGGYTF
TGTGCCAGCAGTTACTTGGGGACAGCGGGCGGCTACACCTTC
>TRBJ2-5|TRBV9|.|.
CASSPRDYQETQYF
TGTGCCAGCAGCCCCCGGGACTACCAAGAGACCCAGTACTTC